Each of the 21 T cell receptor beta chains below was sequenced from the same sample in a study of identifying expanded T cells in peripheral blood. Profiling relied on immunoSEQ multiplex PCR, and the TCRdb table lists in-frame clones only, not all of them. Of approximately 100,000 clones in the sample, about 88% are singletons; the top ten hold around 8.3%. Sequencing was carried out using blood. These TCRs come from a person between 18 and 75 years old in good health.

The gene calls are TRBV6-5 and TRBJ2-6, with D unresolved. Per the germline V gene, CDR1 is MNHEY and CDR2 is SVGAGI. Trimming cost V 2 bases and J 2 bases, with 4 bases left between them. The CDR3 contains 14 residues. CDR3 loop: CASSYTPGANVLTF. CDR3 sequence (DNA): TGTGCCAGCAGTTACACCCCTGGGGCCAACGTCCTGACTTTC.

This sequence joins TRBV30 and TRBJ2-1; TRBD1 aligns across 9 bases. The CDR3 is made up of 12 amino acids. Germline CDR1 GTSNPN, CDR2 SVGIG (reference sequence). Unmatched junction bases numbered 2, after V lost 5 bases and J lost 6 bases. CDR3 protein: CAWGQGFNEQFF. The CDR3, as DNA: TGTGCCTGGGGACAGGGGTTCAATGAGCAGTTCTTC.

The chain carries TRBV6-4 and TRBJ1-5, with D uncertain. The CDR3 runs to 9 residues. The germline gives CDR1 MRHNA, CDR2 SNTAGT. Trimming took 10 bases from V and 3 from J, leaving 1 base between them. The CDR3 protein is CAINQPQHF. CDR3 sequence (DNA): TGTGCCATCAATCAGCCCCAGCATTTT.

The V and J genes are TRBV7-9 and TRBJ2-3, with D perhaps TRBD2 (5 bases). CDR3 length: 15 residues. Germline V gene sequence: CDR1 SEHNR, CDR2 FQNEAQ (reference sequence). The V end was cut by 2 bases, the J end by 0 bases, with 9 bases between. The chain's CDR3 is CASSLLTTSTDTQYF. CDR3 nucleotide sequence: TGTGCCAGCAGCTTACTGACTACTAGCACAGATACGCAGTATTTT.

V and J are TRBV7-9 and TRBJ2-7, with TRBD2 as a possible D gene (6 bases). V shed 0 bases and J shed 10 bases, with 19 bases lying between them. The CDR3 is 15 amino acids. CDR1 and CDR2 (germline): SEHNR, FQNEAQ (reference sequence). The CDR3 DNA is TGTGCCAGCAGCTTAGCGAGAGGCGGGGAGGAGGAACAGTACTTC. This codes for CASSLARGGEEEQYF.

The rearrangement joins TRBV6-6 to TRBJ2-5; D may be TRBD1 (6 bases). The length of the CDR3 is 15 residues. Deletions cut 2 bases from V and 1 base from J, with 11 bases between. Germline-derived CDR1 and CDR2 are MNHNY and SVGAGI (reference sequence). CDR3 in amino acids: CASSYQDSVQETQYF. The CDR3 DNA sequence: TGTGCCAGCAGTTACCAGGACAGCGTCCAAGAGACCCAGTACTTC.

V and J are TRBV4-1 and TRBJ1-2; 7 bases agree with TRBD1. In germline, CDR1 is MGHRA, CDR2 YSYEKL. The CDR3 loop spans 15 amino acids. After removal of 2 bases from V and 5 bases from J, the junction contained 8 bases not matched to a gene. The CDR3 sequence is CASSQLLTGKYGYTF. CDR3 nucleotide sequence: TGCGCCAGCAGCCAACTTCTGACAGGGAAGTATGGCTACACCTTC.

The rearrangement uses TRBV6-5 and TRBJ1-1, with D hard to call. The CDR3 extends over 15 amino acids. The germline CDR1 and CDR2 sequences are MNHEY and SVGAGI. V gave up 2 bases and J gave up 0 bases, with 10 bases separating them. The CDR3 coding sequence is TGTGCCAGCAGTTACAATGCACTCATGAACACTGAAGCTTTCTTT. Amino acids: CASSYNALMNTEAFF.

This chain joins TRBV4-3 and TRBJ1-1; tentative D call: TRBD1 (5 bases). The CDR3 has 14 residues. Deletions cut 3 bases from V and 6 bases from J, with 14 bases between. CDR1 is LGHNA, CDR2 YSLEER, per germline. The CDR3 DNA sequence: TGCGCCAGCAGCCATGAGAGGCAGGGACCTGAAGCTTTCTTT. Translated, it gives CASSHERQGPEAFF.

The rearrangement links TRBV7-2 to TRBJ1-2; no clear D. The V gene lost 3 bases and the J gene lost 8 bases, with 10 bases spanning the gap. The germline V gene has CDR1 SGHTA and CDR2 FQGNSA. This CDR3 is 12 amino acids long. The CDR3 reads CASSLVFLGYTF. The CDR3 DNA reads as TGTGCCAGCAGCTTGGTTTTTCTCGGCTACACCTTC.

V usage is TRBV28 and J usage is TRBJ2-7; TRBD2 might be the D (8 bases). Trimming removed 7 bases from V and 5 bases from J, with 24 bases in between. The CDR3 consists of 16 residues. Germline assignment: CDR1 MDHEN and CDR2 SYDVKM. CDR3 sequence reads: CASTNLLAGQPNEQYF. CDR3 DNA: TGTGCCAGCACCAACCTCTTAGCGGGACAGCCTAACGAGCAGTACTTC.

The chain has TRBV28 and TRBJ2-2; D gene ambiguous. Looked up from germline, CDR1 is MDHEN and CDR2 is SYDVKM. The CDR3 contains 13 residues. Trimming pared 7 bases from V and 2 bases from J, leaving 8 bases between. CDR3 sequence (DNA): TGTGCCAGCATACAGCCAAACACCGGGGAGCTGTTTTTT. Its protein is CASIQPNTGELFF. Together with reference TRBV28 and TRBJ2-2, the CDR3 gives the full variable domain: DVKVTQSSRYLVKRTGEKVFLECVQDMDHENMFWYRQDPGLGLRLIYFSYDVKMKEKGDIPEGYSVSREKKERFSLILESASTNQTSMYLCASIQPNTGELFFGEGSRLTVL.

The genes are TRBV6-6 and TRBJ2-2, with 7 bases matching TRBD1. This CDR3 region has 14 residues. Losses at the gene ends were 5 bases for V and 6 bases for J; bases not matched to a gene: 6. Germline CDR1 reads MNHNY; CDR2 reads SVGAGI (reference sequence). The CDR3 nucleotides read TGTGCCAGCAGTGTACGACAGGGTTCCGGGGAGCTGTTTTTT. Protein sequence: CASSVRQGSGELFF.

This chain links TRBV4-1 with TRBJ2-7; TRBD2 matches at 12 bases. The CDR3 contains 17 residues. Germline CDR1 and CDR2: MGHRA and YSYEKL. V lost 0 bases to trimming and J lost 3 bases; unmatched junction nucleotides: 6. The CDR3 DNA is TGCGCCAGCAGCCAAGAACTAGCGGGGGGTCTAATCTACGAGCAGTACTTC. Its translation: CASSQELAGGLIYEQYF.

This clone was detected only once. The gene calls are TRBV30 and TRBJ2-7; 8 positions match TRBD2. Per germline, CDR1 GTSNPN and CDR2 SVGIG (reference sequence). V dropped 3 bases and J dropped 6; count of bases not matched to a gene: 1. The CDR3 length is 11 residues. The DNA of the CDR3 is TGTGCCTGGAGCGGGGGGGGCGAGCAGTACTTC. This sequence encodes CAWSGGGEQYF.

Regarding this clone: The junction departs from germline at one end; a sequencing error may be responsible. The chain links TRBV7-8 to TRBJ2-1, with 8 positions matching TRBD2. From germline, CDR1 is SGHVS and CDR2 FQNEAQ. The CDR3 runs to 12 residues. CDR3 sequence (DNA): TGTGCCAGCAGCGATCCGGGGGGGATTAGGCTCTTC. This gives the protein CASSDPGGIRLF.

This clone has a handful of counts. The V gene is TRBV9, the J gene TRBJ1-4; 10 bases agree with TRBD1. V lost 2 bases and J lost 8; bases outside the gene matches: 9. Germline assignment: CDR1 SGDLS and CDR2 YYNGEE. The CDR3 consists of 16 residues. In DNA form, the CDR3 reads TGTGCCAGCAGCGTGGCCCCCGGGACAGGGGACGAAAAACTGTTTTTT. It translates to CASSVAPGTGDEKLFF.

The genes are TRBV30 and TRBJ1-4; D perhaps matches TRBD1 (5 bases). The germline CDR1 and CDR2 sequences are GTSNPN and SVGIG (reference sequence). Trimming pared 5 bases from V and 8 bases from J, leaving 18 bases between. The CDR3 totals 14 residues. The CDR3 protein is CAWGAGGGTEKLFF. Written as DNA, the CDR3 is TGTGCCTGGGGGGCGGGGGGAGGGACCGAAAAACTGTTTTTT.

The J gene is TRBJ2-6, the V gene TRBV7-9; D is uncertain. The V gene's germline CDR1 is SEHNR and CDR2 FQNEAQ (reference sequence). V was cut by 5 bases and J by 0 bases, with 8 bases left in between. The CDR3 spans 15 residues. The CDR3 reads CASSPVGSGANVLTF. For the CDR3, the DNA is TGTGCCAGCAGCCCAGTGGGCTCTGGGGCCAACGTCCTGACTTTC.

CDR3 nucleotide sequence: TGTGCCAGCAGCGTCTACAGCGGGGGGACAGGGGATTCACCCCTCCACTTT. Encoded protein: CASSVYSGGTGDSPLHF. This chain uses TRBV9 with TRBJ1-6; the match to TRBD1 covers 10 bases. J gave up 8 bases and V 2 bases, and 10 bases lay outside the gene matches. The germline V gene has CDR1 SGDLS and CDR2 YYNGEE. The CDR3 has 17 amino acids. Complete variable domain (other parts from reference TRBV9 and TRBJ1-6): DSGVTQTPKHLITATGQRVTLRCSPRSGDLSVYWYQQSLDQGLQFLIQYYNGEERAKGNILERFSAQQFPDLHSELNLSSLELGDSALYFCASSVYSGGTGDSPLHFGNGTRLTVT.

As concerns this clone: A junction end diverges from the germline sequence, so it may reflect a read error. This chain connects TRBV6-6 to TRBJ1-2, with 7 bases fitting TRBD1. This CDR3 contains 13 residues. In germline, CDR1 is MNHNY, CDR2 SVGAGI (reference sequence). The CDR3 here is CASSYPGGPRLAF. Here the CDR3 DNA reads TGTGCCAGCAGTTACCCAGGGGGGCCACGGCTCGCCTTC.